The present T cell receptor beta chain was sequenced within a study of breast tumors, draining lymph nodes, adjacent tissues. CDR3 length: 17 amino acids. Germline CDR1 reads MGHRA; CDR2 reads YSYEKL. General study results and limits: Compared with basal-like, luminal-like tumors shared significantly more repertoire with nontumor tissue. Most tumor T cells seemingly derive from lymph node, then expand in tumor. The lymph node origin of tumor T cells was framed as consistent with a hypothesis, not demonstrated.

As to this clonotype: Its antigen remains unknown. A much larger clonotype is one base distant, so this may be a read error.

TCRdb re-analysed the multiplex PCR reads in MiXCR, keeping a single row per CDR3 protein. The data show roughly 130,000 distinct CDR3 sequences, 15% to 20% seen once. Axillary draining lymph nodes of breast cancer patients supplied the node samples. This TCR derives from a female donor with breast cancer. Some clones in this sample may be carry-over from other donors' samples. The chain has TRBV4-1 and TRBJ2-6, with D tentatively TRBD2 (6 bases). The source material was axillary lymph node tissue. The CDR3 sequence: CASSQDLRGSGANALTF. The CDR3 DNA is TGCGCCAGCAGCCAAGATCTGCGGGGCTCTGGGGCCAACGCCCTGACTTTC.